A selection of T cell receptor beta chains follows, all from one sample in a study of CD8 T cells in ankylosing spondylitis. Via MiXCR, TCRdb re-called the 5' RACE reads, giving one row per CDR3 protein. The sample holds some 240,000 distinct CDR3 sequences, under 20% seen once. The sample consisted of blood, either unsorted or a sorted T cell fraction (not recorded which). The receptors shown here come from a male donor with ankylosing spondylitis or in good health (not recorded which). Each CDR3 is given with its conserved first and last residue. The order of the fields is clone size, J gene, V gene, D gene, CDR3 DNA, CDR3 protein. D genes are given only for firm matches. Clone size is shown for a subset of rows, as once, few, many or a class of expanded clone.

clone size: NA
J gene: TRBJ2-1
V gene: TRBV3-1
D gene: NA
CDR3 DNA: TGTGCCTCCAGCCCAACGTCTCCAGCGGCCCCTCGGCATGAGCAGTTCTTC
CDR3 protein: CASSPTSPAAPRHEQFF

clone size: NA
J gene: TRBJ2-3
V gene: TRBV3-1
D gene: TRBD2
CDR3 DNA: TGTGCCAGCAGCCAAGCGGCTAGCGGAGAGACAGATACGCAGTATTTT
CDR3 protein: CASSQAASGETDTQYF

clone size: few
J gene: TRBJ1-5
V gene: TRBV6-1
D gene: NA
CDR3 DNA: TGTGCCAGCCAGGACGGAAGCAATCAGCCCCAGCATTTT
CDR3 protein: CASQDGSNQPQHF

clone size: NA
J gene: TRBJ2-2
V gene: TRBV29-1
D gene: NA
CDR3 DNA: TGCAGCGTTGGTTCGGCCGGGGAGCTGTTTTTT
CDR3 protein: CSVGSAGELFF

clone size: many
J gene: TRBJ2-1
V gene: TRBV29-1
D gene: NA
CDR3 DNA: TGCAGCGTTGAGCCAAAATCCACGATGGACAATGAGCAGTTCTTC
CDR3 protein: CSVEPKSTMDNEQFF

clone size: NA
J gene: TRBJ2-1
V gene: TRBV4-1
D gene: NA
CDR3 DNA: TGCGCCAGCAGCCAAGATCCCGGGCAGGGCGGCAATGAGCAGTTCTTC
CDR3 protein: CASSQDPGQGGNEQFF

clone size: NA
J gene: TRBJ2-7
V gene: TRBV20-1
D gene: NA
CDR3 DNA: TGCAGTGCTATAGGAGGGGGGACCTACGAGCAGTACTTC
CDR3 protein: CSAIGGGTYEQYF

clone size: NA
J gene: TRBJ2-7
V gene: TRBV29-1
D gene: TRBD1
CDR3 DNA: TGCAGCGCTGGACAGGGTCCTTCCTACGAGCAGTACTTC
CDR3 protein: CSAGQGPSYEQYF

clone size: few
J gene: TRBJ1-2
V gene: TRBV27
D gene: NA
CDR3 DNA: TGTGCCAGCAGTTTATCGCCAGGGTTATCCTATGGCTACACCTTC
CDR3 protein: CASSLSPGLSYGYTF

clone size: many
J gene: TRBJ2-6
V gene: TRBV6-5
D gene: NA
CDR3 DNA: TGTGCCAGCAGTTACTCTGGGGCCAACGTCCTGACTTTC
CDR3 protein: CASSYSGANVLTF

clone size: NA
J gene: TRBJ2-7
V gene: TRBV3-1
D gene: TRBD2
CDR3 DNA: TGTGCCAGCAGCCCCGGCACTAGCGGTCCCTACGAGCAGTACTTC
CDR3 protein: CASSPGTSGPYEQYF

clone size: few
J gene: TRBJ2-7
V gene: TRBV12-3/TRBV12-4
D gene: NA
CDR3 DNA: TGTGCCAGCAGCCTCGAGCGGGCCTCCTACGAGCAGTACTTC
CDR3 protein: CASSLERASYEQYF

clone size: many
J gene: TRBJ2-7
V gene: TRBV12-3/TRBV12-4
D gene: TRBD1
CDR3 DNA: TGTGCCAGCAGTTTCCGCGGATGGACAGGGGGCGAGCAGTACTTC
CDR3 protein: CASSFRGWTGGEQYF

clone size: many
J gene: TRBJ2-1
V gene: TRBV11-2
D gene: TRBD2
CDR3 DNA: TGTGCCAGCAGCTCAACTAGCGGGCCATACAATGAGCAGTTCTTC
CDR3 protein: CASSSTSGPYNEQFF

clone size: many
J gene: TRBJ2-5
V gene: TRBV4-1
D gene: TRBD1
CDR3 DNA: TGCGCCAGCAGCCAAGAGCCGACAGGGGTAGAGACCCAGTACTTC
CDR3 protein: CASSQEPTGVETQYF

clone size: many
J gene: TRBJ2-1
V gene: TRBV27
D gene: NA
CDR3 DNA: TGCGCCAGCAGCTTTACGGGAGCTGAGCAGTTCTTC
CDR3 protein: CASSFTGAEQFF

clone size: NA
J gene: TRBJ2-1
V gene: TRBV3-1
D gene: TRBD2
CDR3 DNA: TGTGCCAGCAGCAGCCGACTGGGACTAGCTGATTCCTACAATGAGCAGTTCTTC
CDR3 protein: CASSSRLGLADSYNEQFF

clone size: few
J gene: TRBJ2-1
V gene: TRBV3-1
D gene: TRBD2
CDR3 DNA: TGTGCCAGCAGCCAGAAGAGCGGGATATGGAATGAGCAGTTCTTC
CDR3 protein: CASSQKSGIWNEQFF

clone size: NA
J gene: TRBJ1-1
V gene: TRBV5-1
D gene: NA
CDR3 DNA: TGCGCCAGCAGCTTGACAGAGGCGAACACTGAAGCTTTCTTT
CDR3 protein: CASSLTEANTEAFF

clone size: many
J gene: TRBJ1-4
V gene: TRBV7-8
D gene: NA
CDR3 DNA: TGTGCCAGCAGAAACAGAAGGGGCGCGGCTAATGAAAAACTGTTTTTT
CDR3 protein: CASRNRRGAANEKLFF